This T cell receptor beta chain was retrieved from a study of OX40 agonist ivuxolimab in advanced cancers. Study information: While on treatment, patients had intravenous ivuxolimab at 0.01 to 10 mg/kg every 2 weeks. The dose-escalation cohort was roughly 83% male, with a mean age of about 60 years, ranging roughly 23 to 79. Overall study findings and caveats: The study found that CD8+ T cells averaged more expanded clones than CD4+. Normalized T-cell clonal expansion was also low in some nonresponders.

Here immunoSEQ multiplex PCR was the method, and the copy in TCRdb shows in-frame clones only, minus some. The table has 65,000 to 80,000 clones, over 90% seen once. Details on this clone: The antigen remains undetermined.

The sample was CD4+ or CD8+ T cells sorted from blood, taken in a trial of the OX40 agonist ivuxolimab. The TCR originated in an adult with an advanced solid tumor such as melanoma, head and neck, liver or kidney cancer.

CDR3 bases: TGCGCCAGCAGCCCACAGGCGAAGGGGGCAGATACGCAGTATTTT. Its protein is CASSPQAKGADTQYF. The chain combines TRBV4-1 with TRBJ2-3; maybe TRBD1 (6 bases). CDR1 and CDR2 from the germline V gene are MGHRA and YSYEKL. Trimming stripped 4 bases from V and 4 bases from J, with 15 bases between. The CDR3 length is 15 residues.